Each of the 25 T cell receptor beta chains below was sequenced from the same sample in a study of CD8 T cells in Susac syndrome. Reverse transcription of about 0.5 to 1 ug RNA used random hexamers. TCRdb re-derived calls from the immunoSEQ multiplex PCR reads in MiXCR, one entry per CDR3 protein. The table includes some 450,000 distinct CDR3 sequences, 75% to 90% detected once. Sequenced material: CD8+ T cells from PBMCs. These receptors all stem from a human donor with multiple sclerosis.

V usage is TRBV6-1 and J usage is TRBJ1-5; D gene ambiguous. From germline, CDR1 is MNHNS and CDR2 SASEGT. The CDR3 length is 15 residues. Trimming removed 7 bases at V and 2 bases at J, with 15 bases between. CDR3 DNA sequence: TGTGCCAGCATGGTTGGGCATTTGGGCAATCAGCCCCAGCATTTT. Amino acid sequence: CASMVGHLGNQPQHF.

V usage is TRBV2 and J usage is TRBJ2-2; no reliable D call. V was clipped by 7 bases and J by 7 bases, with 16 bases between them. This CDR3 spans 14 amino acids. The germline V gene encodes CDR1 SNHLY and CDR2 FYNNEI. The CDR3 nucleotides read TGTGCCAGCATGGCAGGCACACTTGACGGGGAGCTGTTTTTT. It translates to CASMAGTLDGELFF.

V usage is TRBV23-1 and J usage is TRBJ2-7; the D is unclear. TRBV23-1 is an ORF, with its function uncertain. V shed 4 bases and J shed 7 bases, with 8 bases lying between them. This CDR3 has 11 amino acids. The CDR3 DNA reads as TGCGCCAGCAGTCCCCTGAAAGAGCAGTACTTC. Translated: CASSPLKEQYF.

V and J are TRBV30 and TRBJ1-1; D unclear. This CDR3 comprises 14 residues. The ends were cut back, 0 bases at V and 5 bases at J, with 13 bases in the middle. Looked up from germline, CDR1 is GTSNPN and CDR2 is SVGIG (reference sequence). The CDR3 spells CAWSVGASGTEAFF. In nucleotides, the CDR3 is TGTGCCTGGAGTGTAGGAGCGTCGGGGACTGAAGCTTTCTTT. Together with reference TRBV30 and TRBJ1-1, the CDR3 gives the full variable domain: SQTIHQWPATLVQPVGSPLSLECTVEGTSNPNLYWYRQAAGRGLQLLFYSVGIGQISSEVPQNLSASRPQDRQFILSSKKLLLSDSGFYLCAWSVGASGTEAFFGQGTRLTVV.

This chain links TRBV20-1 with TRBJ2-5; 7 positions agree with TRBD2. CDR1 and CDR2 (germline): DFQATT, SNEGSKA (reference sequence). The CDR3 consists of 15 residues. J lost 3 bases, V lost 5 bases, and 12 bases had no gene match. CDR3: CSAGGLFAGEETQYF. The CDR3 DNA sequence: TGCAGTGCTGGTGGACTATTCGCGGGAGAAGAGACCCAGTACTTC.

The CDR3 sequence is CASSLVGQGAGYEQYF. CDR3 sequence (DNA): TGCGCCAGCAGCTTGGTGGGACAGGGGGCCGGCTACGAGCAGTACTTC. This chain joins TRBV5-1 and TRBJ2-7; TRBD1 matches 12 bases. The CDR3 extends over 16 amino acids. The ends lost 0 bases at V and 3 bases at J; junction bases unmatched: 4. CDR1 is SGHRS and CDR2 is YFSETQ in the germline V gene.

This chain joins TRBV27 and TRBJ2-3; no firm D call. Germline V gene sequence: CDR1 MNHEY, CDR2 SMNVEV (reference sequence). This CDR3 has 14 amino acids. V was trimmed by 5 bases and J by 5 bases, leaving 14 bases between them. Here the CDR3 reads CASSVGYTQDTQYF. The CDR3 coding sequence is TGTGCCAGCAGTGTGGGGTACACCCAAGATACGCAGTATTTT.

This sequence joins TRBV4-1 and TRBJ2-1, with D perhaps matching TRBD1 (5 bases). From germline, CDR1 is MGHRA and CDR2 YSYEKL. The length of the CDR3 is 16 residues. V lost 3 bases and J lost 9, with 21 bases in between. This chain's CDR3 is CASSQGLLNPGGEQFF. In DNA, the CDR3 is TGCGCCAGCAGCCAGGGGCTACTAAACCCGGGCGGTGAGCAGTTCTTC.

This chain uses TRBV30 with TRBJ2-7, with D unclear. Between the trimmed V and J ends, which lost 4 bases and 5 bases, there was a span of 15 bases. The germline V gene has CDR1 GTSNPN and CDR2 SVGIG (reference sequence). The CDR3 contains 13 residues. The DNA of the CDR3 is TGTGCCTGGAATCTAGTGGTATTGGACGAGCAGTACTTC. Translation gives CAWNLVVLDEQYF.

The gene calls are TRBV3-1 and TRBJ2-1; D is unclear. V was clipped by 3 bases and J by 3 bases, with 6 bases between them. The CDR3 is 13 residues long. Germline V gene lookup returns CDR1 LGHDT and CDR2 YNNKEL (reference sequence). CDR3 in DNA: TGTGCCAGCAGCCAGTACGTCTACAATGAGCAGTTCTTC. Protein sequence: CASSQYVYNEQFF.

The chain has TRBV5-6 and TRBJ2-7; the D gene is possibly TRBD1 (5 bases). The CDR3 is 14 residues long. Deletions cut 4 bases from V and 2 bases from J, with 13 bases between. Germline V CDR1 and CDR2: SGHDT, YYEEEE. The CDR3 loop is CASSKGRGAYEQYF. CDR3 in DNA: TGTGCCAGCAGCAAGGGTAGGGGTGCCTACGAGCAGTACTTC.

This chain joins TRBV30 and TRBJ2-2, with TRBD2 matching over 8 bases. The CDR3 covers 14 residues. V was pared by 5 bases and J by 3 bases, with 5 bases of the junction left unmatched. Germline V gene lookup returns CDR1 GTSNPN and CDR2 SVGIG (reference sequence). The CDR3 spells CAWASGSDTGELFF. The DNA for the CDR3 is TGTGCCTGGGCGAGCGGGAGTGACACCGGGGAGCTGTTTTTT.

The chain recombines TRBV5-5 with TRBJ1-5; D is uncertain. The CDR3 totals 15 residues. CDR1 and CDR2 from the germline V gene are SGHKS and YYEKEE (reference sequence). Trimming pared 6 bases from V and 4 bases from J, leaving 17 bases between. The CDR3 DNA reads as TGTGCCAGCACCTCGTTTCCGGTGGCAAATCAGCCCCAGCATTTT. Translating it yields CASTSFPVANQPQHF.

In this sample, this clonotype turned up a few times. The chain employs TRBV7-6 and TRBJ2-1; TRBD1 might be the D (6 bases). Germline CDR1 is SGHVS and CDR2 is FNYEAQ. The CDR3 consists of 15 residues. Trimming pared 5 bases from V and 8 bases from J, leaving 19 bases between. CDR3 loop: CASSTRDIGWDEQFF. In DNA, the CDR3 is TGTGCCAGCAGCACCCGGGACATCGGTTGGGATGAGCAGTTCTTC.

V is TRBV20-1 and J is TRBJ2-2, with D unresolved. V was clipped by 0 bases and J by 0 bases, with 8 bases between them. Germline values: CDR1 DFQATT, CDR2 SNEGSKA (reference sequence). This CDR3 is 15 amino acids long. The CDR3 loop reads CSARDWTSNTGELFF. In DNA, the CDR3 is TGCAGTGCTAGAGATTGGACCTCGAACACCGGGGAGCTGTTTTTT.

V gene TRBV5-1 combines with J gene TRBJ1-5, with a possible D match to TRBD1 (5 bases). Germline V gene sequence: CDR1 SGHRS, CDR2 YFSETQ. V lost 0 bases and J lost 3, with 10 bases in between. The CDR3 contains 15 residues. The CDR3 sequence: CASSLGGFPNQPQHF. The CDR3 DNA sequence: TGCGCCAGCAGCTTGGGGGGGTTTCCCAATCAGCCCCAGCATTTT.

This sequence joins TRBV14 and TRBJ2-5, with 7 positions matching TRBD2. The CDR3 is made up of 14 amino acids. The junction had 3 bases not matched to a gene; V was cut back by 0 bases and J by 5 bases. Germline V gene lookup returns CDR1 SGHDN and CDR2 FVKESK. The CDR3 DNA sequence: TGTGCCAGCAGCCAAGAGGAGGGAGGGGAGACCCAGTACTTC. Residues: CASSQEEGGETQYF.

The rearrangement links TRBV2 to TRBJ2-1; 8 bases agree with TRBD1. Per germline, CDR1 SNHLY and CDR2 FYNNEI. This CDR3 region has 14 residues. The V and J ends lost 5 bases and 8 bases, in that order; junction bases with no gene match: 8. CDR3 protein: CASSRGQGLDEQFF. For the CDR3, the DNA is TGTGCCAGCAGTCGAGGACAGGGACTCGATGAGCAGTTCTTC.

The CDR3 protein is CASSYSISQPQHF. The CDR3 coding sequence is TGTGCCAGCAGTTACTCGATTAGTCAGCCCCAGCATTTT. The chain joins TRBV6-5 to TRBJ1-5; no firm D call. The CDR3 extends over 13 amino acids. Trimming removed 0 bases at V and 6 bases at J, with 6 bases between. Germline V CDR1 and CDR2: MNHEY, SVGAGI.

V gene TRBV19 combines with J gene TRBJ1-5; unclear D gene. Trimming cost V 7 bases and J 4 bases, with 20 bases left between them. Germline V gene data show CDR1 as LNHDA and CDR2 as SQIVND (reference sequence). The CDR3 has 16 amino acids. In nucleotides, the CDR3 is TGTGCCAGTACCCAACCGACACGGGGAATAAATCAGCCCCAGCATTTT. Its translation is CASTQPTRGINQPQHF.

The CDR3 coding sequence is TGCGCCAGCAGCGGGGGGACGGAGGGGTATGAAGCTTTCTTT. Translating it yields CASSGGTEGYEAFF. The V gene is TRBV5-1, the J gene TRBJ1-1; tentatively, D is TRBD1 (5 bases). The CDR3 is 14 residues long. V lost 4 bases and J 7 bases, leaving 17 bases between the germline ends. The germline CDR1 and CDR2 sequences are SGHRS and YFSETQ. Full variable domain (remainder filled in from reference TRBV5-1 and TRBJ1-1): KAGVTQTPRYLIKTRGQQVTLSCSPISGHRSVSWYQQTPGQGLQFLFEYFSETQRNKGNFPGRFSGRQFSNSRSEMNVSTLELGDSALYLCASSGGTEGYEAFFGQGTRLTVV.

The chain has TRBV7-6 and TRBJ2-7, with 10 bases identical to TRBD1. The CDR3 spans 14 residues. Trimming removed 5 bases from V and 7 bases from J; junction bases left unmatched: 8. Germline V gene lookup returns CDR1 SGHVS and CDR2 FNYEAQ. CDR3 DNA sequence: TGTGCCAGCAGCCTGGGACAGGGGATACAGGAGCAGTACTTC. It is translated as CASSLGQGIQEQYF.

Worth noting for this clonotype: The junction does not match germline at one end; this may be a read error. V and J are TRBV19 and TRBJ2-2, with D perhaps being TRBD1 or TRBD2 (6 bases each). CDR3 length: 15 amino acids. Germline values: CDR1 LNHDA, CDR2 SQIVND (reference sequence). This CDR3 reads CASSPRGPNTGELFF. The CDR3 DNA is TGTGCCAGTAGTCCCCGGGGGCCCAACACCGGAGAGCTGTTTTTT. Full variable domain (rest looked up from reference TRBV19 and TRBJ2-2): DGGITQSPKYLFRKEGQNVTLSCEQNLNHDAMYWYRQDPGQGLRLIYYSQIVNDFQKGDIAEGYSVSREKKESFPLTVTSAQKNPTAFYLCASSPRGPNTGELFFGEGSRLTVL.

This clonotype occurred once. The J gene is TRBJ2-7, the V gene TRBV2; no clear D. This CDR3 has 11 residues. Germline-derived CDR1 and CDR2 are SNHLY and FYNNEI. The CDR3 nucleotides are TGTACGACCAGAGGTAACTACGAGCAGTACTTC. It yields the protein CTTRGNYEQYF.

The rearrangement joins TRBV24-1 to TRBJ2-1, with TRBD1 as a possible D gene (6 bases). Germline assignment: CDR1 KGHDR and CDR2 SFDVKD. V gave up 2 bases and J gave up 2 bases, with 6 bases separating them. CDR3 length: 14 residues. Written as DNA, the CDR3 is TGTGCCACCAGTGATTCAGGGGCCTACAATGAGCAGTTCTTC. This gives the protein CATSDSGAYNEQFF.